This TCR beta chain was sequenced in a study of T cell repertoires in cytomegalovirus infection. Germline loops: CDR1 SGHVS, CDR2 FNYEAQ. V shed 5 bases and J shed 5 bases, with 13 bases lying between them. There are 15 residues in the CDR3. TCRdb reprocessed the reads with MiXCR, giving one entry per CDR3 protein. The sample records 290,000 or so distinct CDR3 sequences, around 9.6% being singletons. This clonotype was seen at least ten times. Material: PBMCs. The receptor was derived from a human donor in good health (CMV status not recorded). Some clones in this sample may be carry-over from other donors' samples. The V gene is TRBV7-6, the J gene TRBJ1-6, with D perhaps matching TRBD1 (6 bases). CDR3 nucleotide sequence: TGTGCCAGCAGCCCCCGACAGGCGGATAATTCACCCCTCCACTTT. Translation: CASSPRQADNSPLHF.